The clone carrying this T cell receptor beta chain turned up a few times. This specimen belongs to a study of blood T cell repertoires in COVID-19. About the research overall: Whether acute or convalescent, the COVID-19 samples came from the United States, Italy and Spain. The cDNA or gDNA used as material had been derived from T cells, B-cell-depleted T cells, or PBMCs.

The CDR3 is made up of 18 amino acids. In germline, CDR1 is DFQATT, CDR2 SNEGSKA (reference sequence). V shed 3 bases, J shed 6 bases, and the junction held 14 bases outside the gene matches. The method was immunoSEQ multiplex PCR; TCRdb's version includes in-frame clones alone and lacks a portion of them. The sample records 80,000 or so clones, roughly 80% being singletons. This TCR was sampled from a woman in her sixties or seventies with acute or convalescent COVID-19. What was sequenced was peripheral blood. This chain uses TRBV20-1 with TRBJ1-4; TRBD1 aligns across 12 bases. The CDR3 DNA sequence: TGCAGTGCTAGTTTCCGGGACAGGGGGCGGGTTCGGGATGAAAAACTGTTTTTT. This gives the protein CSASFRDRGRVRDEKLFF.